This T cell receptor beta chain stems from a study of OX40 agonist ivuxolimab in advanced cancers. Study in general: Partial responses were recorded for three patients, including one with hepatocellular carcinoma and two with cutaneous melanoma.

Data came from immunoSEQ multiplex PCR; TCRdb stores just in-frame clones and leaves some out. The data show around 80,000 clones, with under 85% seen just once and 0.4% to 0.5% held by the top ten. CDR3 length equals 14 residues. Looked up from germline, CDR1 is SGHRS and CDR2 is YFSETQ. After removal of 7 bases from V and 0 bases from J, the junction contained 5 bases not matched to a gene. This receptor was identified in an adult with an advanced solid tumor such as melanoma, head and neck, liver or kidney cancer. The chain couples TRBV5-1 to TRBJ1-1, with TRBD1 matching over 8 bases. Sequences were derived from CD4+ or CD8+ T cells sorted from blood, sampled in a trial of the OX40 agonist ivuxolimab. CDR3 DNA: TGCGCCAGCGGTACAGGGGGAATGAACACTGAAGCTTTCTTT. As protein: CASGTGGMNTEAFF.